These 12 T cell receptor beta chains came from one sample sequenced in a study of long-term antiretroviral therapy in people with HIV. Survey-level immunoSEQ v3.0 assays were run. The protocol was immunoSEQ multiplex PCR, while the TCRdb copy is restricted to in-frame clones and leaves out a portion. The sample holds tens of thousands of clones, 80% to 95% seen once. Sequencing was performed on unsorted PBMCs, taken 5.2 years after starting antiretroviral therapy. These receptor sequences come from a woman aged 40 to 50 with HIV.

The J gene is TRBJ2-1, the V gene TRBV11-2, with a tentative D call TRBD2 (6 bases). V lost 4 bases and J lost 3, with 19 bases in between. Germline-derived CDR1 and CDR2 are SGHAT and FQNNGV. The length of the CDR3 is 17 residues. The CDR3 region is CASSSHAGLDFYNEQFF. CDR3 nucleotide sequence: TGTGCCAGCAGCTCCCATGCGGGGTTGGACTTCTACAATGAGCAGTTCTTC.

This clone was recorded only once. The CDR3 here is CASIPGGASTDTQYF. CDR3 sequence (DNA): TGTGCCAGCATTCCGGGGGGGGCTAGCACAGATACGCAGTATTTT. This chain links TRBV2 with TRBJ2-3; 8 bases line up with TRBD2. V lost 7 bases and J lost 0; bases outside the gene matches: 6. This CDR3 contains 15 residues. Germline V gene sequence: CDR1 SNHLY, CDR2 FYNNEI.

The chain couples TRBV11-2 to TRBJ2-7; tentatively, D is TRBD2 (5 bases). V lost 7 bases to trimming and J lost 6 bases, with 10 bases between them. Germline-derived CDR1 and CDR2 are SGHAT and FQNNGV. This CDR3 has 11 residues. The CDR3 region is CASTPDFEQYF. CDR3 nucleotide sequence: TGTGCCAGCACCCCGGACTTCGAGCAGTACTTC. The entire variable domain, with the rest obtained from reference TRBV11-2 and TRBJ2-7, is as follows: EAGVAQSPRYKIIEKRQSVAFWCNPISGHATLYWYQQILGQGPKLLIQFQNNGVVDDSQLPKDRFSAERLKGVDSTLKIQPAKLEDSAVYLCASTPDFEQYFGPGTRLTVT.

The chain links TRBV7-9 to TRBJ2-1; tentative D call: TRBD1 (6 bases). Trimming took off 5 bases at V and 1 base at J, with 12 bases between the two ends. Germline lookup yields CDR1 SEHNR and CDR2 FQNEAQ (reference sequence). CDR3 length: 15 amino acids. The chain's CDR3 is CASSGNRESYNEQFF. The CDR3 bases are TGTGCCAGCAGCGGGAACAGGGAGTCCTACAATGAGCAGTTCTTC.

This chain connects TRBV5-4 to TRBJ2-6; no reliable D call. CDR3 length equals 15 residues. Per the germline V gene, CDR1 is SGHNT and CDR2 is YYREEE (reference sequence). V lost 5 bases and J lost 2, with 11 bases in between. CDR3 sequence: CASSLDRAGANVLTF. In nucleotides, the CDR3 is TGTGCCAGCAGTCTGGATCGGGCTGGGGCCAACGTCCTGACTTTC.

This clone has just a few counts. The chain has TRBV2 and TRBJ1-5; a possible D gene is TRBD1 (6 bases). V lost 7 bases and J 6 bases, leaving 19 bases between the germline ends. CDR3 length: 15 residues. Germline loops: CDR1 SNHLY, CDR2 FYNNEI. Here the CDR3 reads CASKVPPGVSQPQHF. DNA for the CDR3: TGTGCCAGCAAGGTCCCCCCAGGGGTAAGTCAGCCCCAGCATTTT.

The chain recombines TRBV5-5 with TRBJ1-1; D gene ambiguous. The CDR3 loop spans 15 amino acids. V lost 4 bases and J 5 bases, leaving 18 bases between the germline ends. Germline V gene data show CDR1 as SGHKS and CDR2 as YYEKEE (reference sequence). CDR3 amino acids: CASSPFLDRRTEAFF. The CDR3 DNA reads TGTGCCAGCAGCCCTTTTTTGGACCGAAGGACTGAAGCTTTCTTT.

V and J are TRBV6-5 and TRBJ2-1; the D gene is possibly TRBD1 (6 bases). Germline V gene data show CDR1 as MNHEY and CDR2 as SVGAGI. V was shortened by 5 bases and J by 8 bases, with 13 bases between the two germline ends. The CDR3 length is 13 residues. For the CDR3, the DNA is TGTGCCAGCAGTCCCGTCAGGGGTTATGAGCAGTTCTTC. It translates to CASSPVRGYEQFF.

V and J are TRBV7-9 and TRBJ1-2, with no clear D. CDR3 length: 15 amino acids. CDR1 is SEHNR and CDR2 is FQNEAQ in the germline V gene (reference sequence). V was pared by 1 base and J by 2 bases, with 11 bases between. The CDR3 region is CASSLVYSTNYGYTF. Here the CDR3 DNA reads TGTGCCAGCAGCTTAGTCTACAGCACCAACTATGGCTACACCTTC.

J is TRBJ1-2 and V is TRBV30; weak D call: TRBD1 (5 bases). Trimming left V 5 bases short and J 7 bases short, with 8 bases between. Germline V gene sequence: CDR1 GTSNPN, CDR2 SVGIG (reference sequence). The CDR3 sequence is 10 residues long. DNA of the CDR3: TGTGCCTGGCTTGGGGGTGGCTACACCTTC. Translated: CAWLGGGYTF. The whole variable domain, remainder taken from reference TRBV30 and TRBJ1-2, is SQTIHQWPATLVQPVGSPLSLECTVEGTSNPNLYWYRQAAGRGLQLLFYSVGIGQISSEVPQNLSASRPQDRQFILSSKKLLLSDSGFYLCAWLGGGYTFGSGTRLTVV.

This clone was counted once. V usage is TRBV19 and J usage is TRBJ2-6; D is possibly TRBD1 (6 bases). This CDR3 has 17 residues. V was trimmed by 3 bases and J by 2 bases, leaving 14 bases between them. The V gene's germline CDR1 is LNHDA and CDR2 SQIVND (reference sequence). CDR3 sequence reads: CASSMLGAFTGANVLTF. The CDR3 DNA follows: TGTGCCAGTAGTATGCTGGGGGCGTTTACTGGGGCCAACGTCCTGACTTTC.

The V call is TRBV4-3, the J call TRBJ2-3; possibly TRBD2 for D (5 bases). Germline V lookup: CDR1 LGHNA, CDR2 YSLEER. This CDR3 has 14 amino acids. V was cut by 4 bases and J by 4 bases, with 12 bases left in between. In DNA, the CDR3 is TGCGCCAGCAGCCCCCTAGCCATTCCAGATACGCAGTATTTT. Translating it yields CASSPLAIPDTQYF.